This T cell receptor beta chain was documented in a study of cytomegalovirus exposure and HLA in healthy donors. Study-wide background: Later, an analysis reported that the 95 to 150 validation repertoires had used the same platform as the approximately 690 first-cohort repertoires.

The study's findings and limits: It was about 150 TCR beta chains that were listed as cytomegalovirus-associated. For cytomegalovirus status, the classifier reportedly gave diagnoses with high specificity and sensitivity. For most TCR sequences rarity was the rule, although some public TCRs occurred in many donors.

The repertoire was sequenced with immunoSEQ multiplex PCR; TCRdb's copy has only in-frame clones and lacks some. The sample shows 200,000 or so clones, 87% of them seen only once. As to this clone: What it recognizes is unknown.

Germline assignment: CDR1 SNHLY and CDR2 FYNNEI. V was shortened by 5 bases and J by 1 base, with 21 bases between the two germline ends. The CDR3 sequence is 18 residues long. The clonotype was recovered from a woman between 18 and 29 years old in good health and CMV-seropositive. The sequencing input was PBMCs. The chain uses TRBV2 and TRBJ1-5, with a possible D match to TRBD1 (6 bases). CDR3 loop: CASSPGLGRGTSNQPQHF. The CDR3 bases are TGTGCCAGCAGTCCAGGCCTGGGCAGGGGAACGAGCAATCAGCCCCAGCATTTT.